One sample yielded the 18 T cell receptor beta chains listed below, sequenced in a study of blood T cell repertoires in COVID-19. The protocol was immunoSEQ multiplex PCR, while the TCRdb copy is restricted to in-frame clones and leaves out a portion. The sample contains approximately 200,000 clones, more than 65% of which appear only once. Sequencing input: peripheral blood. These receptor sequences come from a woman between 25 and 40 years old who had recovered from COVID-19.

V is TRBV5-4 and J is TRBJ2-3; the match to TRBD2 covers 9 bases. From germline, CDR1 is SGHNT and CDR2 YYREEE (reference sequence). The CDR3 contains 15 residues. The junction had 7 bases not matched to a gene; V was cut back by 4 bases and J by 4 bases. CDR3 DNA: TGTGCCAGCAGCCTTAGCGGGAGTAGGGCAGATACGCAGTATTTT. Residues: CASSLSGSRADTQYF.

This chain uses TRBV9 with TRBJ2-5; 11 bases line up with TRBD2. The germline V gene has CDR1 SGDLS and CDR2 YYNGEE. Losses at the gene ends were 0 bases for V and 5 bases for J; bases not matched to a gene: 9. CDR3 length: 17 amino acids. The DNA for the CDR3 is TGTGCCAGCAGCGTAGAGGCTAGCGGGAGGTGGGGGGAGACCCAGTACTTC. Protein product: CASSVEASGRWGETQYF. Using reference TRBV9 and TRBJ2-5 for the parts outside the CDR3, the full variable domain is DSGVTQTPKHLITATGQRVTLRCSPRSGDLSVYWYQQSLDQGLQFLIQYYNGEERAKGNILERFSAQQFPDLHSELNLSSLELGDSALYFCASSVEASGRWGETQYFGPGTRLLVL.

The CDR3 loop reads CASSTDGDSYNEQFF. In nucleotides, the CDR3 is TGCGCCAGCAGCACAGACGGGGACTCCTACAATGAGCAGTTCTTC. This chain connects TRBV5-1 to TRBJ2-1; D may be TRBD2 (5 bases). Trimming took 4 bases from V and 0 from J, leaving 11 bases between them. The CDR3 consists of 15 residues. Germline V CDR1 and CDR2: SGHRS, YFSETQ. Based on the CDR3 plus reference TRBV5-1 and TRBJ2-1, the full variable domain is KAGVTQTPRYLIKTRGQQVTLSCSPISGHRSVSWYQQTPGQGLQFLFEYFSETQRNKGNFPGRFSGRQFSNSRSEMNVSTLELGDSALYLCASSTDGDSYNEQFFGPGTRLTVL.

This clone has just one count. This chain connects TRBV19 to TRBJ1-2; D perhaps matches TRBD1 (6 bases). Trimming removed 3 bases at V and 2 bases at J, with 16 bases between. CDR1 is LNHDA and CDR2 is SQIVND in the germline V gene (reference sequence). This CDR3 is built from 16 residues. The CDR3 sequence is CASSIEQGLRNYGYTF. The CDR3 region has the DNA TGTGCCAGTAGTATCGAACAGGGATTAAGGAACTATGGCTACACCTTC.

The chain employs TRBV30 and TRBJ2-7, with a weak D call TRBD1 (6 bases). There are 11 residues in the CDR3. The germline V gene has CDR1 GTSNPN and CDR2 SVGIG (reference sequence). V lost 7 bases and J lost 1, with 8 bases in between. CDR3 coding DNA: TGTGCCTACAGGGATTCCTACGAGCAGTACTTC. Translating it yields CAYRDSYEQYF.

The V call is TRBV7-6, the J call TRBJ2-7; unclear D gene. V shed 0 bases and J shed 0 bases, with 15 bases lying between them. The CDR3 has 17 residues. The germline V gene encodes CDR1 SGHVS and CDR2 FNYEAQ. CDR3 sequence reads: CASSLAASEIISYEQYF. The CDR3 nucleotides read TGTGCCAGCAGCTTAGCGGCCAGCGAGATTATCTCCTACGAGCAGTACTTC.

V usage is TRBV28 and J usage is TRBJ2-5, with a tentative D call TRBD2 (5 bases). CDR3 length: 17 residues. Germline values: CDR1 MDHEN, CDR2 SYDVKM. Trimming took off 5 bases at V and 0 bases at J, with 19 bases between the two ends. CDR3 region: CASSDIRGRTHQETQYF. The CDR3, as DNA: TGTGCCAGCAGTGACATTCGAGGGAGAACCCACCAAGAGACCCAGTACTTC.

This chain joins TRBV11-1 and TRBJ2-7; 11 nucleotides line up with TRBD2. Trimming at V came to 5 bases and at J to 3 bases, leaving 6 bases not matched to a gene. The CDR3 runs to 15 residues. Germline V gives CDR1 SGHAT, CDR2 FQDESV (reference sequence). CDR3 region: CASSPETSGIYEQYF. CDR3 nucleotides: TGTGCCAGCAGCCCCGAGACTAGCGGGATCTACGAGCAGTACTTC.

This clone has just one count. The chain recombines TRBV6-5 with TRBJ1-1; a possible D gene is TRBD1 (5 bases). CDR3 length: 15 amino acids. Germline loops: CDR1 MNHEY, CDR2 SVGAGI. The V and J ends lost 0 bases and 8 bases respectively, with 16 bases between them. The CDR3 loop reads CASSYSMAGSGEAFF. CDR3 nucleotides: TGTGCCAGCAGTTACTCGATGGCAGGTTCAGGGGAAGCTTTCTTT.

The chain joins TRBV19 to TRBJ2-5, with D perhaps TRBD1 (6 bases). The V and J ends lost 7 bases and 1 base respectively, with 16 bases between them. This CDR3 contains 15 residues. Germline-derived CDR1 and CDR2 are LNHDA and SQIVND (reference sequence). CDR3 in DNA: TGTGCCAGTACAAGGACAGTCACCGTCCAAGAGACCCAGTACTTC. It specifies CASTRTVTVQETQYF.

The V and J genes are TRBV7-9 and TRBJ1-1, with 8 bases lining up with TRBD1. The germline V gene encodes CDR1 SEHNR and CDR2 FQNEAQ (reference sequence). V was clipped by 5 bases and J by 2 bases; unmatched bases: 10. This CDR3 comprises 16 residues. The CDR3: CASSPPGQGLNTEAFF. DNA of the CDR3: TGTGCCAGCAGCCCCCCCGGACAGGGATTAAACACTGAAGCTTTCTTT.

V gene TRBV5-1 combines with J gene TRBJ2-7, with a tentative D call TRBD2 (6 bases). This CDR3 comprises 18 residues. V dropped 0 bases and J dropped 2 bases, with 21 bases sitting between them. Per germline, CDR1 SGHRS and CDR2 YFSETQ. CDR3 loop: CASSLGPPGDTGAYEQYF. The CDR3, as DNA: TGCGCCAGCAGCTTGGGGCCCCCGGGAGACACAGGAGCCTACGAGCAGTACTTC.

The rearrangement uses TRBV10-3 and TRBJ2-1; 10 positions match TRBD2. Germline values: CDR1 ENHRY, CDR2 SYGVKD. The V gene end was trimmed by 5 bases and the J gene end by 6 bases; junction bases not matched to a gene: 1. The CDR3 totals 13 residues. The CDR3 region has the DNA TGTGCCATCAGTAGCGGGAGGGGCAATGAGCAGTTCTTC. It codes for CAISSGRGNEQFF.

The chain recombines TRBV4-1 with TRBJ2-6; 7 nucleotides match TRBD1. Germline V CDR1 and CDR2: MGHRA, YSYEKL. The CDR3 has 16 residues. Trimming at V came to 1 base and at J to 2 bases, leaving 2 bases not matched to a gene. In DNA form, the CDR3 reads TGCGCCAGCAGCCAAGGACAGGGCACTGGGGCCAACGTCCTGACTTTC. This translates into CASSQGQGTGANVLTF.

The J gene is TRBJ1-1, the V gene TRBV18; TRBD1 is a possible D gene (5 bases). Per germline, CDR1 KGHSH and CDR2 LQKENI. The germline V and J ends were trimmed by 6 bases and 2 bases, with 13 bases remaining between them. CDR3 length equals 14 residues. The CDR3 protein is CASSGGRGNTEAFF. The CDR3 coding sequence is TGTGCCAGCTCCGGGGGACGGGGTAACACTGAAGCTTTCTTT. Complete variable domain (other parts from reference TRBV18 and TRBJ1-1): NAGVMQNPRHLVRRRGQEARLRCSPMKGHSHVYWYRQLPEEGLKFMVYLQKENIIDESGMPKERFSAEFPKEGPSILRIQQVVRGDSAAYFCASSGGRGNTEAFFGQGTRLTVV.

CDR3 nucleotides: TGTGCCAGTACCCTCAGGGGAAGCGGCACAGATACGCAGTATTTT. Residues: CASTLRGSGTDTQYF. The chain recombines TRBV19 with TRBJ2-3; TRBD1 is a possible D gene (6 bases). Germline V gene sequence: CDR1 LNHDA, CDR2 SQIVND (reference sequence). The germline V and J ends were trimmed by 7 bases and 1 base, with 15 bases remaining between them. CDR3 length: 15 amino acids.

J is TRBJ2-7 and V is TRBV24-1, with D possibly matching TRBD2 (6 bases). CDR1 and CDR2 from the germline V gene are KGHDR and SFDVKD. Deletions cut 9 bases from V and 0 bases from J, with 11 bases between. CDR3 length: 13 residues. DNA for the CDR3: TGTGCCACCGGCGGGGAGAGCTCCTACGAGCAGTACTTC. Encoded protein: CATGGESSYEQYF.

V is TRBV9 and J is TRBJ2-3; perhaps TRBD1 as D (6 bases). CDR1 is SGDLS and CDR2 is YYNGEE in the germline V gene. The CDR3 runs 13 residues. V dropped 4 bases and J dropped 4 bases, with 10 bases sitting between them. The chain's CDR3 is CASSRTAADTQYF. The CDR3 DNA follows: TGTGCCAGCAGCCGGACAGCTGCAGATACGCAGTATTTT.